This TCR beta chain was sequenced during a study of shared clonotypes between healthy human individuals. About the study: The donor group consisted of two women and a few men, aged 18 to 49.

In germline, CDR1 is MNHNS, CDR2 SASEGT. V gave up 6 bases and J gave up 1 base, with 9 bases separating them. The CDR3 length is 13 residues. TCRdb's copy holds only in-frame clones and misses some; the assay was immunoSEQ multiplex PCR. Of millions of clones listed, approximately 90% are singletons. CD4+ cells were split into CD45RA+ naive and CD45RA-negative memory subsets. This TCR derives from a man in his late teens or twenties in good health. V usage is TRBV6-1 and J usage is TRBJ2-5; either TRBD1 or TRBD2 may fit D (6 bases each). The sample taken for sequencing was naive CD4+ T cells sorted from blood. Documented subset: CD45RA+ positively selected. CDR3 DNA sequence: TGTGCCAGCAGGAGGGGGGCCCAAGAGACCCAGTACTTC. Protein sequence: CASRRGAQETQYF.